This T cell receptor (beta chain) comes out of a study of shared clonotypes between healthy human individuals. Study information: The composition of the donors was a couple of women and three men aged 18 to 49. Study findings and constraints: Limitation of the genetic and exposure-history diversity represented came from the few donors.

With unsorted samples, genomic DNA was obtained from tens of millions of PBMCs. PBMC DNA, left unsorted, was sequenced on ten immunoSEQ deep assay plates. The table came from immunoSEQ multiplex PCR; TCRdb's copy has only in-frame clones and leaves some out. The sample has some 490,000 clones; over 70% are singletons. Comments on this clone: The target antigen is unknown.

The trim removed 3 bases at V and 2 bases at J, leaving 10 bases unmatched. The CDR3 has 17 residues. Germline CDR1 is SGDLS and CDR2 is YYNGEE. The clonotype comes from a middle-aged woman in good health. Some clones in this sample may be carry-over from other donors' samples. The V call is TRBV9, the J call TRBJ2-5; TRBD2 agrees at 10 bases. Input material: PBMCs. The CDR3 reads CASSGRLGLAAQETQYF. CDR3 in DNA: TGTGCCAGCAGCGGGCGGCTCGGACTAGCGGCACAAGAGACCCAGTACTTC.